This passage covers 28 T cell receptor beta chains from one sample sequenced in a study of response to subunit inactivated influenza vaccine. Each CDR3 protein is one row after TCRdb ran MiXCR on the RT-PCR reads. The sample lists fewer than 200,000 distinct CDR3 sequences, around 8.8% occurring once. Sequenced here: non-naive T cells sorted from PBMCs, sampled on the day of vaccination. The receptors here all came from a man aged 45-60 years who received an inactivated influenza vaccine.

This clonotype appeared many times. The chain employs TRBV12-3 or TRBV12-4 and TRBJ2-1; D is possibly TRBD1 (6 bases). This CDR3 has 16 amino acids. Trimming removed 5 bases at V and 5 bases at J, with 19 bases between. The chain's CDR3 is CASSPANRVGNNEQFF. The CDR3, as DNA: TGTGCCAGCAGTCCTGCCAACAGGGTTGGCAACAATGAGCAGTTCTTC.

This clonotype has at least ten counts. This rearrangement joins TRBV12-3 or TRBV12-4 to TRBJ2-1, with 10 bases that match TRBD2. CDR3 length equals 15 residues. The J segment lost 8 bases and the V segment lost 4 bases, leaving 8 bases of the junction unmatched. The CDR3 DNA reads TGTGCCAGCAGTTCAGTAGCGGGAGGCAAGGATGAGCAGTTCTTC. Its translation is CASSSVAGGKDEQFF.

The sample holds many counts of this clonotype. V is TRBV7-6 and J is TRBJ1-1, with unresolved D. From germline, CDR1 is SGHVS and CDR2 FNYEAQ. V was trimmed by 5 bases and J by 3 bases, leaving 10 bases between them. The CDR3 runs 13 residues. The CDR3, as DNA: TGTGCCAGCAGCCGAAGTGGGGACACTGAAGCTTTCTTT. It codes for CASSRSGDTEAFF.

This clonotype appeared a few times. CDR3 sequence: CAINGGPDTQYF. For the CDR3, the DNA is TGTGCCATCAACGGAGGTCCAGATACGCAGTATTTT. V and J are TRBV10-3 and TRBJ2-3, with D maybe TRBD2 (5 bases). The V gene's germline CDR1 is ENHRY and CDR2 SYGVKD. Trimming stripped 7 bases from V and 4 bases from J, with 9 bases between. This CDR3 contains 12 residues.

This clonotype has ten or more counts. This chain uses TRBV4-2 with TRBJ1-2; 7 positions agree with TRBD1. Germline V gene lookup returns CDR1 LGHNA and CDR2 YNFKEQ. CDR3 length equals 15 residues. The junction had 7 bases not matched to a gene; V was cut back by 4 bases and J by 2 bases. The CDR3 DNA reads as TGTGCCAGCAGCCCCTCCAAAGGGGGCAACTATGGCTACACCTTC. This translates into CASSPSKGGNYGYTF.

This clonotype was seen repeatedly, ten times or more. CDR3 region: CASSQGQGGTEAFF. In nucleotides, the CDR3 is TGTGCCAGCAGCCAAGGGCAGGGGGGGACTGAAGCTTTCTTT. The rearrangement joins TRBV3-1 to TRBJ1-1, with TRBD1 identical over 7 bases. CDR3 length equals 14 residues. The trim removed 1 base at V and 5 bases at J, leaving 4 bases unmatched. Germline CDR1 is LGHDT and CDR2 is YNNKEL (reference sequence).

The rearrangement uses TRBV14 and TRBJ2-7; the D gene could be TRBD1 or TRBD2 (5 bases each). Per the germline V gene, CDR1 is SGHDN and CDR2 is FVKESK. V was trimmed by 3 bases and J by 2 bases, leaving 17 bases between them. CDR3 size: 16 residues. CDR3 sequence: CASSQARGLRPYEQYF. The CDR3 DNA is TGTGCCAGCAGCCAGGCCCGGGGCCTCCGGCCCTACGAGCAGTACTTC.

The CDR3 loop is CASSSLRTSAGRDTQYF. For the CDR3, the DNA is TGTGCCAGCAGTTCCCTTCGGACTAGCGCGGGAAGAGATACGCAGTATTTT. The chain combines TRBV27 with TRBJ2-3; TRBD2 aligns across 9 bases. Trimming cost V 4 bases and J 5 bases; bases outside gene matches: 13. From germline, CDR1 is MNHEY and CDR2 SMNVEV (reference sequence). The CDR3 spans 17 residues.

This chain joins TRBV4-3 and TRBJ2-1, with 9 bases that match TRBD2. V was pared by 1 base and J by 9 bases, with 13 bases of the junction left unmatched. The CDR3 runs 17 residues. Germline V CDR1 and CDR2: LGHNA, YSLEER. In DNA form, the CDR3 reads TGCGCCAGCAGCCAAGGGCGGCGGCGGGAGGGCTCCAGTGAGCAGTTCTTC. Translation gives CASSQGRRREGSSEQFF.

This chain joins TRBV25-1 and TRBJ2-7, with D perhaps being TRBD1 or TRBD2 (5 bases each). Germline CDR1 is MGHDK and CDR2 is SYGVNS. This CDR3 contains 14 residues. V lost 5 bases and J 6 bases, leaving 17 bases between the germline ends. CDR3 bases: TGTGCCAGCAGTCGCGGGCCAGGGAAAGGCGAGCAGTACTTC. Amino acid sequence: CASSRGPGKGEQYF.

The genes are TRBV5-6 and TRBJ1-1; TRBD1 is a possible D gene (6 bases). Germline CDR1 is SGHDT and CDR2 is YYEEEE. Trimming stripped 4 bases from V and 5 bases from J, with 18 bases between. The CDR3 spans 15 residues. The CDR3 is CASSPGGLGGTEAFF. The CDR3 DNA follows: TGTGCCAGCAGCCCGGGGGGGCTCGGGGGTACTGAAGCTTTCTTT.

This clonotype was seen at least ten times. The chain employs TRBV3-1 and TRBJ2-1; possible D gene TRBD1, 6 bases. CDR1 LGHDT and CDR2 YNNKEL come from the germline V gene (reference sequence). The length of the CDR3 is 15 residues. V was clipped by 2 bases and J by 5 bases, with 13 bases between them. The CDR3, as DNA: TGTGCCAGCAGCCAATACCGGGACATCAACAATGAGCAGTTCTTC. Its translation is CASSQYRDINNEQFF.

This clonotype has more than one count but fewer than ten. This chain connects TRBV12-3 or TRBV12-4 to TRBJ2-5; D might be TRBD2 (5 bases). The CDR3 runs to 15 residues. Trimming took 0 bases from V and 2 from J, leaving 10 bases between them. The CDR3 here is CASSLALSGQETQYF. The CDR3 DNA reads as TGTGCCAGCAGTTTAGCGCTGTCGGGGCAAGAGACCCAGTACTTC.

This clonotype was detected a few times. The genes are TRBV7-2 and TRBJ2-5; D is perhaps TRBD1 (5 bases). V was cut by 5 bases and J by 5 bases, with 9 bases left in between. The CDR3 runs 12 residues. CDR1 is SGHTA and CDR2 is FQGNSA in the germline V gene. CDR3 protein: CASSHGAETQYF. The CDR3 DNA is TGTGCCAGCAGCCATGGGGCTGAGACCCAGTACTTC.

This clonotype was picked up many times. This chain uses TRBV12-3 or TRBV12-4 with TRBJ2-7; TRBD1 matches at 7 bases. J was trimmed by 0 bases and V by 5 bases; bases with no gene match: 10. The CDR3 contains 16 residues. The CDR3 loop reads CASSTRRTGNSYEQYF. The CDR3 region has the DNA TGTGCCAGCAGTACCCGCAGGACAGGTAACTCCTACGAGCAGTACTTC.

This chain uses TRBV9 with TRBJ1-1; 7 nucleotides align to TRBD1. V lost 3 bases to trimming and J lost 6 bases; unmatched junction nucleotides: 14. Germline V gene data show CDR1 as SGDLS and CDR2 as YYNGEE. The CDR3 extends over 16 amino acids. This chain's CDR3 is CASSDRDSPYLSEAFF. The DNA for the CDR3 is TGTGCCAGCAGCGATCGGGACAGCCCTTACCTTTCTGAAGCTTTCTTT.

This clonotype has ten or more counts. The chain recombines TRBV14 with TRBJ2-7; TRBD1 or TRBD2 may be the D gene (5 bases each). The CDR3 loop spans 14 amino acids. V was pared by 4 bases and J by 0 bases, with 10 bases between. Looked up from germline, CDR1 is SGHDN and CDR2 is FVKESK. As DNA, the CDR3 is TGTGCCAGCAGCCGGAGGACATCCTCCTACGAGCAGTACTTC. It encodes CASSRRTSSYEQYF.

This clonotype was picked up a small number of times. CDR3 bases: TGTGCCAGCAGTTACATGAGAACGAACACTGAAGCTTTCTTT. As protein: CASSYMRTNTEAFF. This chain connects TRBV6-5 to TRBJ1-1; D is unclear. The V end was cut by 2 bases, the J end by 1 base, with 8 bases between. The germline V gene encodes CDR1 MNHEY and CDR2 SVGAGI. The CDR3 extends over 14 amino acids.

The CDR3 sequence is CAAPGQSSTEAFF. The CDR3 DNA reads TGTGCCGCCCCGGGACAGTCTTCCACTGAAGCTTTCTTT. The J gene is TRBJ1-1, the V gene TRBV24-1; 7 bases agree with TRBD1. CDR3 length: 13 residues. V gave up 12 bases and J gave up 4 bases; unmatched junction bases: 10. Germline V gene lookup returns CDR1 KGHDR and CDR2 SFDVKD.

This sequence joins TRBV19 and TRBJ1-4, with 7 bases lining up with TRBD1. V shed 3 bases, J shed 8 bases, and the junction held 3 bases outside the gene matches. This CDR3 contains 13 residues. Germline CDR1 is LNHDA and CDR2 is SQIVND (reference sequence). CDR3 amino acids: CASSIDRDEKLFF. The CDR3 bases are TGTGCCAGTAGTATCGACAGGGACGAAAAACTGTTTTTT.

The CDR3 nucleotides are TGTGCCAGCAGTGAAACAGGGGGCGGGTACGAGCAGTACTTC. It specifies CASSETGGGYEQYF. The J gene is TRBJ2-7, the V gene TRBV2, with 9 nucleotides matching TRBD1. Germline assignment: CDR1 SNHLY and CDR2 FYNNEI. The ends lost 2 bases at V and 4 bases at J; junction bases unmatched: 3. The CDR3 is made up of 14 amino acids.

This sequence joins TRBV20-1 and TRBJ2-1; TRBD2 aligns across 7 bases. J was trimmed by 3 bases and V by 3 bases; bases with no gene match: 8. Germline V gene lookup returns CDR1 DFQATT and CDR2 SNEGSKA (reference sequence). This CDR3 is 15 amino acids long. The CDR3 is CSASPPSGNYNEQFF. The CDR3 nucleotides are TGCAGTGCTAGCCCTCCTAGCGGCAACTACAATGAGCAGTTCTTC.

This clonotype was recorded a few times. This rearrangement joins TRBV5-8 to TRBJ2-5; D tentatively fits TRBD1 or TRBD2 (6 bases each). CDR3 length: 15 residues. Trimming removed 0 bases from V and 5 bases from J, with 14 bases in between. The germline V gene encodes CDR1 SGHTS and CDR2 YDEGEE. Written as DNA, the CDR3 is TGTGCCAGCAGCTTGGCGGGGGCCGCGATTGAGACCCAGTACTTC. Protein product: CASSLAGAAIETQYF.

The V and J genes are TRBV29-1 and TRBJ1-2; TRBD1 matches 7 bases. Per the germline V gene, CDR1 is SQVTM and CDR2 is ANQGSEA. V lost 5 bases to trimming and J lost 0 bases; unmatched junction nucleotides: 3. The CDR3 contains 13 residues. The CDR3 is CSVTTGSNYGYTF. CDR3 in DNA: TGCAGCGTTACGACAGGGTCTAACTATGGCTACACCTTC. The variable domain in full, completed from reference TRBV29-1 and TRBJ1-2, reads SAVISQKPSRDICQRGTSLTIQCQVDSQVTMMFWYRQQPGQSLTLIATANQGSEATYESGFVIDKFPISRPNLTFSTLTVSNMSPEDSSIYLCSVTTGSNYGYTFGSGTRLTVV.

The V call is TRBV10-1, the J call TRBJ2-5, with 8 bases that match TRBD1. CDR1 is WNHNN and CDR2 is SYGVQD in the germline V gene (reference sequence). This CDR3 is built from 13 residues. The J segment lost 5 bases and the V segment lost 4 bases, leaving 3 bases of the junction unmatched. As DNA, the CDR3 is TGCGCCAGCAGTGCGACAGGGGTGGAGACCCAGTACTTC. Its translation is CASSATGVETQYF.

In this sample, this clonotype turned up many times. The chain couples TRBV5-1 to TRBJ2-3, with D unresolved. Per the germline V gene, CDR1 is SGHRS and CDR2 is YFSETQ. CDR3 length: 13 residues. Trimming stripped 4 bases from V and 0 bases from J, with 6 bases between. As DNA, the CDR3 is TGCGCCAGCAGCGACTCTAGCACAGATACGCAGTATTTT. Its translation: CASSDSSTDTQYF. The full variable domain, its missing parts supplied by reference TRBV5-1 and TRBJ2-3, is KAGVTQTPRYLIKTRGQQVTLSCSPISGHRSVSWYQQTPGQGLQFLFEYFSETQRNKGNFPGRFSGRQFSNSRSEMNVSTLELGDSALYLCASSDSSTDTQYFGPGTRLTVL.

This chain's CDR3 is CSAEYQGFGNTEAFF. The CDR3 DNA sequence: TGCAGTGCTGAATATCAGGGGTTCGGGAACACTGAAGCTTTCTTT. This sequence joins TRBV20-1 and TRBJ1-1; D may be TRBD1 (6 bases). Trimming stripped 5 bases from V and 1 base from J, with 17 bases between. There are 15 residues in the CDR3. In germline, CDR1 is DFQATT, CDR2 SNEGSKA (reference sequence).

The chain carries TRBV5-1 and TRBJ2-3; 8 bases fit TRBD2. The CDR3 sequence is 16 residues long. Germline values: CDR1 SGHRS, CDR2 YFSETQ. The J segment lost 1 base and the V segment lost 3 bases, leaving 7 bases of the junction unmatched. The CDR3 sequence: CASSSNGGAGTDTQYF. The CDR3 region has the DNA TGCGCCAGCAGCTCAAACGGGGGGGCAGGCACAGATACGCAGTATTTT. The complete variable domain, with remaining parts taken from reference TRBV5-1 and TRBJ2-3, reads KAGVTQTPRYLIKTRGQQVTLSCSPISGHRSVSWYQQTPGQGLQFLFEYFSETQRNKGNFPGRFSGRQFSNSRSEMNVSTLELGDSALYLCASSSNGGAGTDTQYFGPGTRLTVL.